This TCR beta chain was captured in a study of CD8 T cells in Susac syndrome. Germline V gene sequence: CDR1 SGDLS, CDR2 YYNGEE. The ends lost 3 bases at V and 0 bases at J; junction bases unmatched: 17. The CDR3 runs to 20 residues. About 0.5 to 1 ug RNA was reverse transcribed with random hexamers. Multiplex immunoSEQ PCR targeted 54 Vbeta and 13 Jbeta TCR beta segments. TCRdb used MiXCR to reprocess the immunoSEQ multiplex PCR reads, holding one entry per CDR3 protein. This sample has 200,000 to 250,000 distinct CDR3 sequences, with roughly 93% found just once. A single count supports this clonotype.

The specimen sequenced was CD4+ T cells from PBMCs. This TCR derives from a human donor with Susac syndrome. The rearrangement joins TRBV9 to TRBJ2-3; 9 positions match TRBD1. Here the CDR3 reads CASSGDQDPDRGASTDTQYF. In DNA form, the CDR3 reads TGTGCCAGCAGCGGAGACCAGGATCCGGACAGGGGAGCGAGCACAGATACGCAGTATTTT.